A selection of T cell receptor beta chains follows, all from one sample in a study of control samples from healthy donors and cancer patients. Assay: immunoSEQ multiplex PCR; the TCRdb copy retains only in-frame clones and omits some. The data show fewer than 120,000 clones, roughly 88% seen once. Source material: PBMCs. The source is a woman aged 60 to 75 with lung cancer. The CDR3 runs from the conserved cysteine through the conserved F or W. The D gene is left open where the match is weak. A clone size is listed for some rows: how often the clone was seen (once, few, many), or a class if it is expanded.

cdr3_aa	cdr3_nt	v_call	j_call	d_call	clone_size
CASSPTLSGRAVSDEQFF	TGCGCCAGCAGCCCTACACTGAGCGGGAGGGCCGTCTCGGATGAGCAGTTCTTC	TRBV4-1	TRBJ2-1	TRBD2	-
CASSEGPQLGKLFF	TGTGCCAGCAGTGAGGGACCCCAGCTAGGGAAACTGTTTTTT	TRBV6-1	TRBJ1-4	-	-
CASSSDPGTSGGDLYEQYF	TGTGCCAGCAGCTCGGATCCCGGGACTAGCGGGGGGGACTTATACGAGCAGTACTTC	TRBV7-9	TRBJ2-7	TRBD2	-
CASSSPAASDSTDTQYF	TGTGCCAGCAGTTCTCCGGCGGCATCTGATAGCACAGATACGCAGTATTTT	TRBV27	TRBJ2-3	-	-
CASSLASSLGTGNSNQPQHF	TGTGCCAGCAGCTTGGCCTCGAGCCTAGGTACGGGGAATAGCAATCAGCCCCAGCATTTT	TRBV5-5	TRBJ1-5	-	-
CASSPQGISYNEQFF	TGTGCCAGTAGTCCCCAGGGAATTTCCTACAATGAGCAGTTCTTC	TRBV19	TRBJ2-1	-	once
CASSQARDGTYEQYF	TGTGCCAGCAGCCAAGCCCGGGACGGTACCTACGAGCAGTACTTC	TRBV3-1/TRBV3-2	TRBJ2-7	-	-
CASSLGGDYGYTF	TGTGCCAGCAGCTTGGGAGGGGACTATGGCTACACCTTC	TRBV7-6	TRBJ1-2	-	-
CASSEGGAGSYEQYF	TGTGCCAGCAGTGAGGGTGGGGCAGGGTCGTACGAGCAGTACTTC	TRBV2	TRBJ2-7	-	-
CASSARQETQYF	TGTGCCAGTAGTGCTCGTCAAGAGACCCAGTACTTC	TRBV19	TRBJ2-5	-	-
CASSPRSPGLAGVKPDTQYF	TGTGCCAGCTCACCGCGTTCACCGGGACTAGCGGGGGTTAAACCAGATACGCAGTATTTT	TRBV18	TRBJ2-3	TRBD2	-
CAWRSNYGYTF	TGTGCCTGGAGATCCAACTATGGCTACACCTTC	TRBV30	TRBJ1-2	-	-
CASSPGLAGGQTQYF	TGTGCCAGCAGCCCGGGACTAGCGGGGGGACAGACCCAGTACTTC	TRBV9	TRBJ2-5	TRBD2	few
CAGLETANTEAFF	TGTGCCGGCCTCGAGACGGCAAACACTGAAGCTTTCTTT	TRBV7-9	TRBJ1-1	-	-
CASSPRTDQAFF	TGTGCCAGCTCACCTCGGACAGATCAAGCTTTCTTT	TRBV18	TRBJ1-1	-	-
CASSYGSSSYNEQFF	TGTGCCAGCAGCTACGGGTCTAGCTCCTACAATGAGCAGTTCTTC	TRBV7-9	TRBJ2-1	-	once
CASSLRTGGSTDTQYF	TGTGCCAGCAGCTTAAGGACAGGGGGTAGCACAGATACGCAGTATTTT	TRBV5-4	TRBJ2-3	TRBD1	once
CASRPMGETGVQHF	TGTGCCAGCAGGCCTATGGGGGAAACAGGGGTCCAGCATTTT	TRBV6-2/TRBV6-3	TRBJ1-5	TRBD1	once
CASSLAGTGNIYGYTF	TGTGCCAGCAGCTTAGCCGGGACAGGGAACATCTATGGCTACACCTTC	TRBV7-8	TRBJ1-2	TRBD1	-
CASSEIGAFDYGYTF	TGTGCCAGCAGTGAAATAGGGGCGTTTGACTATGGCTACACCTTC	TRBV6-1	TRBJ1-2	-	-
CASSRGGQDFYEQYF	TGTGCCAGCAGCCGGGGGGGACAGGACTTCTACGAGCAGTACTTC	TRBV5-6	TRBJ2-7	-	once
CASSLGRSYNSPLHF	TGTGCCAGCAGCTTGGGGCGCTCCTATAATTCACCCCTCCACTTT	TRBV5-4	TRBJ1-6	-	-
CASKTSGTYEQYF	TGTGCCAGTAAGACTAGCGGGACCTACGAGCAGTACTTC	TRBV12-3/TRBV12-4	TRBJ2-7	TRBD2	-
CASSLSGLAGFQETQYF	TGTGCCAGCAGTTTATCAGGACTAGCGGGGTTTCAAGAGACCCAGTACTTC	TRBV27	TRBJ2-5	TRBD2	-
CASSQGTGANYGYTF	TGTGCCAGCAGCCAAGGGACAGGGGCAAACTATGGCTACACCTTC	TRBV6-2/TRBV6-3	TRBJ1-2	TRBD1	-
CATSDLLAGATDTQYF	TGTGCCACCAGTGATTTACTAGCGGGAGCCACAGATACGCAGTATTTT	TRBV24-1	TRBJ2-3	TRBD2	-
CASSSDGRDEAFF	TGTGCCAGCAGCTCAGACGGGAGGGATGAAGCTTTCTTT	TRBV25-1	TRBJ1-1	-	few
CASSKEGYEQYF	TGTGCCAGCAGCAAAGAGGGATACGAGCAGTACTTC	TRBV6-5	TRBJ2-7	-	-
CASSHEGQGARGYTF	TGTGCCAGCAGCCACGAGGGACAGGGGGCACGGGGCTACACCTTC	TRBV3-1/TRBV3-2	TRBJ1-2	TRBD1	once
CASSSYSNYGYTF	TGTGCCAGCAGCTCCTATTCAAACTATGGCTACACCTTC	TRBV7-3	TRBJ1-2	-	-
CASSLEQGAYGYTF	TGCGCCAGCAGCTTGGAACAGGGGGCCTATGGCTACACCTTC	TRBV5-1	TRBJ1-2	TRBD1	-
CAWSSTGGTPLHF	TGTGCCTGGAGTTCTACAGGGGGCACACCCCTCCACTTT	TRBV30	TRBJ1-6	TRBD1	few